The T cell receptor beta chain described here comes from a study of graft-versus-host responses after intestinal transplantation. Overall study findings and caveats: Peak GvH clone levels in circulation were associated with early post-transplant HvG declines.

Produced via immunoSEQ multiplex PCR; TCRdb's table is partial and in-frame only. Of roughly 40,000 clones in the sample, about 90% were seen once. Comment on this clone: Its target is not known.

CDR1 and CDR2 (germline): LGHNA, YNFKEQ. V lost 1 base and J lost 3, with 16 bases in between. CDR3 length equals 16 residues. The V gene is TRBV4-2, the J gene TRBJ2-7; TRBD1 might be the D (6 bases). Sequenced here: PBMCs, sampled around 320 days after intestinal transplant. This clonotype originated in a human patient who received an intestinal transplant, so some T cells may come from the graft donor. The DNA of the CDR3 is TGTGCCAGCAGCCAAGTGGCGGAAGGGACATTCTACGAGCAGTACTTC. Its protein is CASSQVAEGTFYEQYF.